This entry describes one T cell receptor beta chain. Which antigen it targets is not known. The input lacks base qualities; no much larger clone sits a single base away. The data belong to a study of blood T cell repertoires in COVID-19 (dated by TCRdb to 2020 to 2021). Notes on the research overall: The collaborator samples originated in the United States, Italy and Spain and spanned the acute and convalescent phases of COVID-19. The prospective study material was composed of cDNA or gDNA derived from T cells, B-cell-depleted T cells, or PBMCs. Deeply sampled blood TCRbeta repertoires from subjects exposed to, actively infected with, or recovered from COVID-19 were included in the dataset. The repertoires were made available in a free public database intended to serve as a resource for research on the immune response to SARS-CoV-2. The samples were drawn from the first 160 participants of the ongoing ImmuneRACE study and from 1,254 subjects provided by 6 global collaborators. A de-identified subject ID, COVID-19 status, age in years and sex were almost always included in the sample metadata. HLA class I and class II types, where available, came from metadata supplied by the sample provider rather than from assay-based typing.

CDR3 length: 13 amino acids, cysteine to phenylalanine. CDR3 DNA only is kept here, 39 bases in frame from base 1. For CDR1 and CDR2, the germline V gene lists KGHSH and LQKENI. Trimming costs V 3 bases and J 1 base, and their ends lie 6 bases apart. What the authors observed across the whole study: The amount of clinical and demographic metadata varied by source and participant and was provided uncurated.

One collaborating source in Seattle enrolled patients during active infection and followed them longitudinally through the course of disease. Collaborating institutions collected whole blood in K2EDTA tubes following their own protocols. Collaborator samples were shipped for TCRbeta analysis as frozen whole blood, isolated PBMCs, or DNA extracted from either sample type. TCRbeta CDR3 regions were amplified from genomic DNA by means of the immunoSEQ Assay, a bias-controlled multiplex PCR. The original pipeline was this. The number of nucleated cells in each sample was estimated by amplification of reference gene primers within the assay. To quantify the absolute abundance of each unique TCRbeta CDR3 rearrangement, sequence reads were collapsed and filtered. For each sample, productive Simpson clonality was calculated as the square root of Simpson's diversity index over productive rearrangements. What TCRdb holds here is the immuneACCESS table cut down to in-frame rearrangements. Part of the clones is not present; checked against another copy, under half of the missing clones reflect an unresolved V gene, and the others are unexplained. V and J calls plus clone size are reproduced from that table; the DNA served to infer D and trimming. Within this sample are fewer than 300,000 clones, with around 84% of them counted one time only. The ten largest clones add up to roughly 10% of the sample.

The TCR originated in a man aged 45 to 65 with COVID-19, enrolled during active disease. This receptor chain uses TRBV18 and TRBJ1-1; the D gene is not confidently resolved. Sequenced: peripheral blood. CDR3 region: CASSPPGNTEAFF. In nucleotide form, the sequence is TGTGCCAGCTCACCTCCAGGGAACACTGAAGCTTTCTTT.